What follows describes a single T cell receptor beta chain. The antigen is unknown. The sample comes from a study of T cell responses to AZD1222 COVID-19 vaccine. Data came from immunoSEQ multiplex PCR; TCRdb stores just in-frame clones and leaves some out. The sample has 87,000 or so clones; around 89% are singletons. Trimming stripped 0 bases from V and 2 bases from J, with 8 bases between. The germline CDR1 and CDR2 sequences are GTSNPN and SVGIG (reference sequence). The CDR3 runs to 15 residues. Whole-study results and caveats: Targeting of unmutated variant regions was reportedly seen in nearly half of spike-specific TCRs. White British ancestry dominated among donors, who included more females, and clonal diversity was possibly underestimated.

The receptor was isolated from an adult in good health. The sample consisted of peripheral blood, taken on day 0 of AZD1222 vaccination. The chain is built from TRBV30 and TRBJ1-6, with D unresolved. The CDR3 DNA reads TGTGCCTGGAGTGTACGGCAGGCCTATAATTCACCCCTCCACTTT. This sequence encodes CAWSVRQAYNSPLHF.